These 2 T cell receptor beta chains originate from one sample sequenced in a study of blood T cell repertoires in COVID-19 (dated by TCRdb to 2020 to 2022). Library generation was performed with the immunoSEQ multiplex PCR assay. TCRdb obtained this table from immuneACCESS and retained in-frame rearrangements with V and J assigned. These tables miss some clones; where compared with another copy, unresolved V genes account for less than half of the shortfall, and the remainder is unexplained. This sample lists about 62,000 clones; roughly 80% were detected once. Roughly 22% of the sample belongs to the ten largest clones. The sample was peripheral blood. The receptor set was obtained from a woman aged 80 or older with active or convalescent COVID-19.

This clone showed up just a few times. The rearrangement joins TRBV6-5 to TRBJ2-3; possible D gene TRBD2, 6 bases. V was cut by 1 base and J by 6 bases, with 14 bases left in between. Germline V CDR1 and CDR2: MNHEY, SVGAGI. The CDR3 consists of 15 residues. This CDR3 is CASSYFPGGRDTQYF. DNA for the CDR3: TGTGCCAGCAGTTACTTCCCCGGGGGTAGGGATACGCAGTATTTT.

This rearrangement joins TRBV19 to TRBJ1-2, with D uncertain. Germline V CDR1 and CDR2: LNHDA, SQIVND (reference sequence). With 6 bases removed from V and 8 bases from J, the gap between germline ends came to 10 bases. This CDR3 comprises 11 residues. The CDR3 DNA follows: TGTGCCAGTAGCGCCGGTTGGGGCTACACCTTC. Its protein product is CASSAGWGYTF. Filled out from reference TRBV19 and TRBJ1-2, the complete variable domain reads DGGITQSPKYLFRKEGQNVTLSCEQNLNHDAMYWYRQDPGQGLRLIYYSQIVNDFQKGDIAEGYSVSREKKESFPLTVTSAQKNPTAFYLCASSAGWGYTFGSGTRLTVV.